Listed below are T cell receptor beta chains from one sample, sequenced in a study of T cell responses to AZD1222 COVID-19 vaccine. Clones were read by immunoSEQ multiplex PCR, and TCRdb kept only the in-frame ones, dropping some. The sample carries some 110,000 clones, 85% to 95% recorded once. Here the sequenced sample was peripheral blood, taken 28 days after the second AZD1222 dose. The source is an adult who received the AZD1222 COVID-19 vaccine. CDR3s include the opening cysteine and the closing phenylalanine or tryptophan. The D gene is left open where the match is weak. Some rows mark clone size as missing; the rest say once, few, many or name a class of expanded clone.

CDR3 length,J gene,D gene,clone size,V gene,CDR3 DNA,CDR3 protein
19,TRBJ1-1,NA,once,TRBV30,TGTGCCTGGAGCGGATACACAGGGCCCGCTCTTGAGAAGGGCACTGAAGCTTTCTTT,CAWSGYTGPALEKGTEAFF
13,TRBJ1-1,TRBD1,NA,TRBV7-7,TGTGCTAGCAGCCACGACAGGGAAACTGAAGCTTTCTTT,CASSHDRETEAFF
15,TRBJ2-7,TRBD1,NA,TRBV18,TGTGCCAGCTCACCACGGGGGACAGAATCCTACGAGCAGTACTTC,CASSPRGTESYEQYF
13,TRBJ1-4,NA,NA,TRBV12-3/TRBV12-4,TGTGCCAGCTCCCTGGGTGGTAATGAAAAACTGTTTTTT,CASSLGGNEKLFF
12,TRBJ2-2,TRBD2,NA,TRBV2,TGTGCCAACTCGGGGGGGTGCGGGGAGCTGTTTTTT,CANSGGCGELFF
20,TRBJ2-3,TRBD2,NA,TRBV9,TGTGCCAGCAGCCCCCGAGGCGTCGCTAGCGGACTACCTAGCACAGATACGCAGTATTTT,CASSPRGVASGLPSTDTQYF
15,TRBJ2-1,TRBD2,NA,TRBV13,TGTGCCAGCAGCTCCCGCCCGGCCGGGGGGGATGAGCAGTTCTTC,CASSSRPAGGDEQFF
13,TRBJ2-7,NA,NA,TRBV4-1,TGCGCCAGCAGCCAAGATCGCAAATCCGAGCAGTACTTC,CASSQDRKSEQYF
14,TRBJ1-1,NA,once,TRBV27,TGTGCCAGCAGTTTAGGGGGTTTGGGCACTGAAGCTTTCTTT,CASSLGGLGTEAFF
12,TRBJ1-2,NA,once,TRBV29-1,TGCAGCGTTGATCCGGGGAGGTATGGCTACACCTTC,CSVDPGRYGYTF
17,TRBJ2-3,TRBD2,NA,TRBV10-3,TGTGCCATCAGTGAGTCCGGCGGGGGAGGGGGCACAGATACGCAGTATTTT,CAISESGGGGGTDTQYF
14,TRBJ1-3,NA,NA,TRBV10-3,TGTGCCATCAGTAACGGCGACTCGGGGAACACCATATATTTT,CAISNGDSGNTIYF
14,TRBJ1-2,TRBD1,NA,TRBV27,TGTGCCAGCAGTCTAAAGGGACAGGGCGCCGGCTACACCTTC,CASSLKGQGAGYTF
14,TRBJ2-3,NA,NA,TRBV27,TGTGCCAGCAGTTGGAACGCGGACACAGATACGCAGTATTTT,CASSWNADTDTQYF
13,TRBJ2-1,NA,NA,TRBV19,TGTGCCAGTAGTTCCCTTTTACCTAATGAGCAGTTCTTC,CASSSLLPNEQFF
16,TRBJ1-4,TRBD1,NA,TRBV5-6,TGTGCCAGCAGCTTGAAACCGGGACAGGGTGATGAAAAACTGTTTTTT,CASSLKPGQGDEKLFF
13,TRBJ2-1,NA,NA,TRBV6-5,TGTGCCAGCAGGCACCGGAGACCTGAAGAGCAGTTCTTC,CASRHRRPEEQFF
12,TRBJ2-5,NA,NA,TRBV3-1/TRBV3-2,TGTGCCAGCAGCCAACCCCCGGAGACCCAGTACTTC,CASSQPPETQYF
14,TRBJ1-5,NA,NA,TRBV6-1,TGTGCCAGCAGTGAATGGGGCACAGGTCAGCCCCAGCATTTT,CASSEWGTGQPQHF
13,TRBJ2-5,TRBD1,NA,TRBV10-2,TGCGCCAGCAGGGGACAGGCCGGAGAGACCCAGTACTTC,CASRGQAGETQYF
15,TRBJ2-5,TRBD1,NA,TRBV27,TGTGCCAGCAGTAACGGGACAGGGGGTCGAGAGACCCAGTACTTC,CASSNGTGGRETQYF
15,TRBJ2-1,NA,NA,TRBV7-9,TGTGCCAGCAGCCCCGTAAGGGGAATCTACAATGAGCAGTTCTTC,CASSPVRGIYNEQFF
17,TRBJ1-6,NA,NA,TRBV5-1,TGCGCCAGCAGCTTGGAGAATGCCCTAACCGGGGGTTCACCCCTCCACTTT,CASSLENALTGGSPLHF
15,TRBJ1-5,NA,NA,TRBV30,TGTGCCTGGAGTGAACCGGGACGGAGAAATCAGCCCCAGCATTTT,CAWSEPGRRNQPQHF
16,TRBJ1-5,TRBD1,few,TRBV6-1,TGTGCCAGCAGTGAACAAGACAGGGAGTACAATCAGCCCCAGCATTTT,CASSEQDREYNQPQHF
14,TRBJ1-1,NA,NA,TRBV6-5,TGTGCCAGCAGTCGTACAGGGAGGATCGCTGAAGCTTTCTTT,CASSRTGRIAEAFF
15,TRBJ1-5,TRBD1,NA,TRBV7-2,TGTGCCAGCAGCCCCGGGTCAGGGGGCTATCAGCCCCAGCATTTT,CASSPGSGGYQPQHF
13,TRBJ2-7,TRBD1,NA,TRBV11-3,TGTGCCAGCAGCCGCACAGGGGTAGGCGAGCAGTACTTC,CASSRTGVGEQYF
14,TRBJ2-7,NA,NA,TRBV7-9,TGTGCCAGCAGCTTATTCGGGACGTCCTACGAGCAGTACTTC,CASSLFGTSYEQYF
15,TRBJ1-5,NA,NA,TRBV27,TGTGCCAGTCAAAGGGGTCCGACTAGCAATCAGCCCCAGCATTTT,CASQRGPTSNQPQHF
14,TRBJ1-5,NA,NA,TRBV6-6,TGTGCCAGCAGTTACGTACAGAGAGATCAGCCCCAGCATTTT,CASSYVQRDQPQHF
13,TRBJ2-3,NA,NA,TRBV7-6,TGTGCCAGCAGCTTAGGGGCCCTTGATACGCAGTATTTT,CASSLGALDTQYF
11,TRBJ2-7,NA,once,TRBV2,TGTGCCAGCAGTGGCCTTTACGAGCAGTACTTC,CASSGLYEQYF
9,TRBJ1-2,NA,NA,TRBV6-7,TGTGCCTCCGGGGGTGGCTACACCTTC,CASGGGYTF
17,TRBJ2-1,NA,NA,TRBV7-3,TGTGCCAGCAGCTTAAGACGGGGTGGGAGTCCCATCAATGAGCAGTTCTTC,CASSLRRGGSPINEQFF
12,TRBJ2-5,NA,NA,TRBV6-5,TGTGCCAGCAGTCGGGCACGAGAGACCCAGTACTTC,CASSRARETQYF
13,TRBJ2-1,NA,once,TRBV11-3,TGTGCCAGCAGCTCAAGCACAGGGTCACGGCAGTTCTTC,CASSSSTGSRQFF
15,TRBJ1-5,NA,NA,TRBV5-8,TGTGCCAGCAGCTGGGACGGGACCGGTAATCAGCCCCAGCATTTT,CASSWDGTGNQPQHF
14,TRBJ2-7,TRBD2,NA,TRBV5-6,TGTGCCAGCAGCTTGGCGGGGACTAGAGACGAGCAGTACTTC,CASSLAGTRDEQYF
16,TRBJ2-1,TRBD2,once,TRBV5-1,TGCGCCAGCAGCCTTCCTAGTGCTAGCGGACTCAATGAGCAGTTCTTC,CASSLPSASGLNEQFF
15,TRBJ2-3,TRBD1,NA,TRBV19,TGTGCCAGTAGTAGGGACAGGGGTTTTGCAGATACGCAGTATTTT,CASSRDRGFADTQYF
11,TRBJ2-3,NA,NA,TRBV2,TGTGCCAGCAGGAGCACAGATACGCAGTATTTT,CASRSTDTQYF